Sequencing of this T cell receptor (beta chain) was carried out in a study of cytomegalovirus exposure and HLA in healthy donors. Notes on the study in general: Reported results showed that the classifier diagnosed cytomegalovirus status with high specificity and sensitivity.

The PCR was carried out with 60 Vbeta primers and 13 Jbeta primers. Clones were sequenced by immunoSEQ multiplex PCR, and TCRdb holds only the in-frame ones, with some missing. Of 200,000 to 250,000 clones in the sample, approximately 81% are singletons; the top ten hold about 3%. Concerning this clone: Its antigen is still unknown.

The CDR3 loop spans 12 amino acids. The germline V gene has CDR1 LNHDA and CDR2 SQIVND (reference sequence). V was pared by 9 bases and J by 9 bases, with 15 bases between. J is TRBJ1-5 and V is TRBV19; D is ambiguous. The sequence came from a man aged 30 to 45 in good health and CMV-seronegative. The sample taken for sequencing was PBMCs. CDR3 sequence reads: CASGEPSRPQHF. CDR3 nucleotides: TGTGCCAGCGGAGAGCCTTCTCGGCCCCAGCATTTT.